These T cell receptor beta chains were read from a single sample in a study of blood T cell repertoires in COVID-19. Sequenced by immunoSEQ multiplex PCR; TCRdb stores in-frame clones only, minus some. The table records 200,000 to 250,000 clones, 75% to 90% of them present only once. Input material: peripheral blood. The receptors here all came from a man aged 25-45 years with COVID-19, enrolled during active disease. Each CDR3 is given with its conserved first and last residue. A D gene is named only where the DNA matches it firmly. The size of a clone is reported for some rows only, either as once, few or many, or as a class for expanded clones.

V gene	J gene	D gene	clone size	CDR3 DNA	CDR3 protein
TRBV4-3	TRBJ1-3	.	.	TGCGCCAGCAGCCAAGAAGTGGCAGGATCTGGAAACACCATATATTTT	CASSQEVAGSGNTIYF
TRBV5-6	TRBJ1-1	.	few	TGTGCCAGCAGCTGGACGGAGGTGCACACTGAAGCTTTCTTT	CASSWTEVHTEAFF
TRBV23-1	TRBJ1-5	TRBD1	.	TGCGCCAGCAGTCAGGGCCGGGGACAGGGGAATCAGCCCCAGCATTTT	CASSQGRGQGNQPQHF
TRBV5-1	TRBJ1-5	TRBD1	.	TGCGCCAGCAGCCCCGGACAGGGCAATCAGCCCCAGCATTTT	CASSPGQGNQPQHF
TRBV18	TRBJ1-2	.	.	TGTGCCAGCTCACCACGGACAGCCTATGGCTACACCTTC	CASSPRTAYGYTF
TRBV19	TRBJ2-6	TRBD1	.	TGTGCCAGTAGTACCACAGGGGCGCTAGGGGCCAACGTCCTGACTTTC	CASSTTGALGANVLTF
TRBV2	TRBJ2-5	.	.	TGTGCCAGCAGTGAGGTTTCAGGGGCGGACGAGACCCAGTACTTC	CASSEVSGADETQYF
TRBV19	TRBJ2-7	TRBD1	.	TGTGCCAGTAGTGGGAGACCGGGACAGGTCTTAGGGTCAACCTACGAGCAGTACTTC	CASSGRPGQVLGSTYEQYF
TRBV10-3	TRBJ2-3	TRBD1	.	TGTGCCATCAGCGGGGACAGGGGGAGCACAGATACGCAGTATTTT	CAISGDRGSTDTQYF
TRBV19	TRBJ1-1	TRBD1	.	TGTGCCAGCTCCGACAGGGCCACTGAAGCTTTCTTT	CASSDRATEAFF
TRBV18	TRBJ1-5	.	once	TGTGCCAGCTCACCATACAATCAGCCCCAGCATTTT	CASSPYNQPQHF
TRBV6-5	TRBJ1-2	.	.	TGTGCCAGCACAGGTATTTGGGTCCTTAACTATGGCTACACCTTC	CASTGIWVLNYGYTF
TRBV9	TRBJ2-7	TRBD2	.	TGTGCCAGCAGCGTAGGTCAAGCGGGGGGTTACTACGAGCAGTACTTC	CASSVGQAGGYYEQYF
TRBV18	TRBJ1-5	TRBD1	.	TGTGCCAGCTCACCCGGGACAGGGGAGGTTGGTCTGCCCCAGCATTTT	CASSPGTGEVGLPQHF
TRBV19	TRBJ1-2	.	.	TGTGCCAGTAGTCTAGGACAGAAGCCCTATGGCTACACCTTC	CASSLGQKPYGYTF
TRBV6-5	TRBJ2-1	.	.	TGTGCCAGCAGTCTCTGGTCTAGTGGATACAATGAGCAGTTCTTC	CASSLWSSGYNEQFF
TRBV5-1	TRBJ2-3	TRBD2	.	TGCGCCAGCAGCTTGGACGGGCGGGGGGGCTTGACAGATACGCAGTATTTT	CASSLDGRGGLTDTQYF
TRBV4-2	TRBJ2-7	TRBD2	few	TGTGCCAGCAGCCAAGACACGGGAGGGAGGAACTACGAGCAGTACTTC	CASSQDTGGRNYEQYF
TRBV5-1	TRBJ2-7	TRBD1	.	TGCGCCAGCAGCTTGGGGGACAGTAGCTCCTACGAGCAGTACTTC	CASSLGDSSSYEQYF
TRBV7-3	TRBJ2-2	.	.	TGTGCCAGCAGCTTGGAGGGTCGTTCCACCGGGGAGCTGTTTTTT	CASSLEGRSTGELFF
TRBV11-3	TRBJ2-3	TRBD1	.	TGTGCCAGCAGCTTATGGGGACCCGGGACAGCTAGCACAGATACGCAGTATTTT	CASSLWGPGTASTDTQYF
TRBV4-2	TRBJ2-2	TRBD1	few	TGTGCCAGCAGCCTCGGGACAGACACCGGGGAGCTGTTTTTT	CASSLGTDTGELFF
TRBV11-2	TRBJ2-2	TRBD1	.	TGTGCCAGCAGCCTAACAGGGGCCGGGGAGCTGTTTTTT	CASSLTGAGELFF
TRBV6-4	TRBJ1-2	.	once	TGTGCCAGCAATCCCCAGCGGGGCCAAGTGGGCTACACCTTC	CASNPQRGQVGYTF
TRBV11-2	TRBJ2-3	.	.	TGTGCCAGCAGCTTAGTCACACCCCATACAGATACGCAGTATTTT	CASSLVTPHTDTQYF
TRBV10-3	TRBJ2-7	.	.	TGTGCCATCACAGGGGCCGCCGGACTCGAGCAGTACTTC	CAITGAAGLEQYF
TRBV27	TRBJ2-7	.	.	TGTGCCAGCAGTTTAATGCCTACCTACGAGCAGTACTTC	CASSLMPTYEQYF
TRBV6-6	TRBJ1-2	.	.	TGTGCCAGCAGTTCGGAGGGCTCGTATGGCTACACCTTC	CASSSEGSYGYTF
TRBV11-2	TRBJ1-2	TRBD1	.	TGTGCCAGCAGCTTAGGGACAGGGGGAATGATAGGTGGCTACACCTTC	CASSLGTGGMIGGYTF
TRBV4-3	TRBJ1-2	.	.	TGCGCCAGCAGCCAAGATCGGAGATATGGCTACACCTTC	CASSQDRRYGYTF
TRBV25-1	TRBJ1-4	.	.	TGTGCCAGCGCCGCGACAGGAGGAATTAGTGAAAAACTGTTTTTT	CASAATGGISEKLFF
TRBV5-4	TRBJ2-1	TRBD1	once	TGTGCCAGCAGCTTGATGGGGACAGATAATGAGCAGTTCTTC	CASSLMGTDNEQFF
TRBV7-9	TRBJ1-2	TRBD1	.	TGTGCCAGCAGCTTAGGACAGGGGCGCTATGGCTACACCTTC	CASSLGQGRYGYTF
TRBV4-3	TRBJ1-1	.	.	TGCGCCAGCAGCCAAGTGGGACTGCTCATCTCTGAAGCTTTCTTT	CASSQVGLLISEAFF
TRBV4-1	TRBJ1-1	.	.	TGCGCCAGCAGCCAAGTAGGGCGGGGGGGGACCACTGAAGCTTTCTTT	CASSQVGRGGTTEAFF
TRBV19	TRBJ1-5	.	.	TGTGCCAGTAGTGGACAGTATGATCAGCCCCAGCATTTT	CASSGQYDQPQHF
TRBV6-2/TRBV6-3	TRBJ1-6	.	.	TGTGCCAGCAGTTCCGCCGACACTTCACCCCTCCACTTT	CASSSADTSPLHF
TRBV6-4	TRBJ1-6	.	once	TGTGCCAGCAGTGACCAGGCGGGGCCCTGGCCCCTCCACTTT	CASSDQAGPWPLHF
TRBV13	TRBJ1-4	TRBD1	.	TGTGCCAGCAGCGAATGGACAGGGTATGAAAAACTGTTTTTT	CASSEWTGYEKLFF
TRBV7-2	TRBJ2-7	.	.	TGTGCCAGCAGCTTAGTGGGGAGCTCCTACGAGCAGTACTTC	CASSLVGSSYEQYF
TRBV4-1	TRBJ1-5	.	.	TGCGCCAGCAGCCAAGATGGAGGGGCAGGCTCGCCAAGGCCCCAGCATTTT	CASSQDGGAGSPRPQHF
TRBV28	TRBJ2-1	TRBD2	.	TGTGCCAGCACCCTTGGACTAGCGCGATACAATGAGCAGTTCTTC	CASTLGLARYNEQFF
TRBV28	TRBJ2-7	.	.	TGTGCCAGCAGTAGCCCGGACATTCCCTACGAGCAGTACTTC	CASSSPDIPYEQYF
TRBV10-3	TRBJ2-5	.	once	TGTGCCATCAGTGAGTCCCCGGACCAAGAGACCCAGTACTTC	CAISESPDQETQYF
TRBV15	TRBJ2-7	.	.	TGTGCCACCAGCAGAGACCTTACAGGGAAGACCTCCTACGAGCAGTACTTC	CATSRDLTGKTSYEQYF
TRBV9	TRBJ2-3	TRBD2	.	TGTGCCAGCAGCGTAGATCCTAGCGGGAGGGCCGGCACAGATACGCAGTATTTT	CASSVDPSGRAGTDTQYF
TRBV18	TRBJ2-2	.	.	TGTGCCAGCTCACCAGGGACAAACACCGGGGAGCTGTTTTTT	CASSPGTNTGELFF